The 8 T cell receptor beta chains below were found in one sample sequenced in a study of technical replicates of blood from a few donors. Profiling relied on immunoSEQ multiplex PCR, and the TCRdb table lists in-frame clones only, not all of them. The table records some 74,000 clones, about 97% of them present only once. The sample comprised T cells isolated from PBMCs. These receptor sequences come from a human donor in good health.

V usage is TRBV30 and J usage is TRBJ2-7; the D gene is possibly TRBD2 (5 bases). CDR3 length equals 12 residues. Germline values: CDR1 GTSNPN, CDR2 SVGIG (reference sequence). Trimming took 1 base from V and 7 from J, leaving 11 bases between them. This chain's CDR3 is CAWSGVPGEQYF. The CDR3 nucleotides are TGTGCCTGGAGTGGGGTTCCGGGGGAGCAGTACTTC.

The genes are TRBV11-3 and TRBJ1-1, with D unresolved. This CDR3 comprises 13 residues. Looked up from germline, CDR1 is SGHNT and CDR2 is YENEEA. The ends were cut back, 5 bases at V and 0 bases at J, with 7 bases in the middle. CDR3 DNA sequence: TGTGCCAGCAGCCCAACGGTGAACACTGAAGCTTTCTTT. It codes for CASSPTVNTEAFF.

The chain has TRBV6-5 and TRBJ2-7; 8 bases map to TRBD1. Unmatched junction bases numbered 7, after V lost 0 bases and J lost 3 bases. Germline assignment: CDR1 MNHEY and CDR2 SVGAGI. The CDR3 is made up of 16 amino acids. CDR3 nucleotides: TGTGCCAGCAGTTACTCGATGGGACAGGTTAACTACGAGCAGTACTTC. It encodes CASSYSMGQVNYEQYF.

The chain links TRBV7-2 to TRBJ2-1, with D possibly being TRBD2 (6 bases). Between the trimmed V and J ends, which lost 2 bases and 4 bases, there was a span of 12 bases. CDR1 is SGHTA and CDR2 is FQGNSA in the germline V gene. The CDR3 spans 15 residues. The CDR3 is CASSLNGAGYNEQFF. DNA of the CDR3: TGTGCCAGCAGCTTAAACGGAGCGGGTTACAATGAGCAGTTCTTC.

This sequence joins TRBV9 and TRBJ2-7, with 7 bases lining up with TRBD2. The CDR3 has 15 amino acids. The junction had 9 bases not matched to a gene; V was cut back by 6 bases and J by 0 bases. Germline values: CDR1 SGDLS, CDR2 YYNGEE. The CDR3 DNA reads as TGTGCCAGCACCACTAACCCTAGCGGCTCCTACGAGCAGTACTTC. Residues: CASTTNPSGSYEQYF.

V usage is TRBV18 and J usage is TRBJ1-1; D is undetermined. Germline V lookup: CDR1 KGHSH, CDR2 LQKENI. The CDR3 is made up of 14 amino acids. Trimming took 2 bases from V and 1 from J, leaving 8 bases between them. Here the CDR3 reads CASSPGSGNTEAFF. DNA for the CDR3: TGTGCCAGCTCACCAGGGTCGGGGAACACTGAAGCTTTCTTT.

J is TRBJ2-3 and V is TRBV27, with 9 bases matching TRBD1. Germline CDR1 is MNHEY and CDR2 is SMNVEV (reference sequence). Unmatched junction bases numbered 13, after V lost 2 bases and J lost 4 bases. The CDR3 loop spans 18 amino acids. The CDR3 DNA is TGTGCCAGCAGTTTAAGCACCCCCGGGGACAGGGTTGCAGATACGCAGTATTTT. Protein sequence: CASSLSTPGDRVADTQYF.

J is TRBJ1-2 and V is TRBV7-2; possibly TRBD1 for D (5 bases). V was clipped by 6 bases and J by 7 bases, with 9 bases between them. The CDR3 runs 11 residues. CDR1 is SGHTA and CDR2 is FQGNSA in the germline V gene. CDR3 sequence reads: CASRRTSGYTF. CDR3 sequence (DNA): TGTGCCAGCAGGAGGACAAGTGGCTACACCTTC.